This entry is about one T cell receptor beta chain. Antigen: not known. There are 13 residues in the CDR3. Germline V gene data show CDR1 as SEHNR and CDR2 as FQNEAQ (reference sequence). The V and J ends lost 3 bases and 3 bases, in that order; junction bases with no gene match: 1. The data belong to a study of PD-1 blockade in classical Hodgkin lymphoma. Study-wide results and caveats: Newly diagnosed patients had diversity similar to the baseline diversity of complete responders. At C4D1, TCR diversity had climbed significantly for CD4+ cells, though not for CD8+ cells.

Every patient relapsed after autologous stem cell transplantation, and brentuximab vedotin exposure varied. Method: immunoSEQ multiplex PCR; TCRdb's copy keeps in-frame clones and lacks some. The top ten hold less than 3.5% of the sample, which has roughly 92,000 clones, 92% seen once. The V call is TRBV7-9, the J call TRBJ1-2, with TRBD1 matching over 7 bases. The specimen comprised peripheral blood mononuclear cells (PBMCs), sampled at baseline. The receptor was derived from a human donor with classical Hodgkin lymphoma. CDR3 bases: TGTGCCAGCAGCTTTACAGGGGACTATGGCTACACCTTC. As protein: CASSFTGDYGYTF.